The clone carrying this T cell receptor (beta chain) was found a few times. Antigen unknown. PCR amplification relied on 60 Vbeta primers (plus 13 Jbeta primers). Profiling relied on immunoSEQ multiplex PCR, and the TCRdb table lists in-frame clones only, not all of them. This sample has under 200,000 clones, with over 9.5% found just once. This specimen belongs to a study of cytomegalovirus exposure and HLA in healthy donors. Turning to the study itself: Early released data had tens of millions of unique TCRs, all coming from HLA-typed donors.

Trimming removed 4 bases at V and 0 bases at J, with 10 bases between. The CDR3 length is 15 residues. CDR1 and CDR2 from the germline V gene are SGHNT and YYREEE (reference sequence). Study conclusions and caveats: One later analysis reportedly identified an Asian-associated ancestry cluster that showed fewer N-insertions than the roughly 720-donor mean. The classifier reportedly diagnosed cytomegalovirus status with high sensitivity and specificity. CMV serostatus stood as the only immune exposure information on hand.

The genes are TRBV5-4 and TRBJ2-2; D is possibly TRBD1 (6 bases). The clonotype originates from a man aged 45-65 years in good health and CMV-seropositive. The sample taken for sequencing was PBMCs. The CDR3 bases are TGTGCCAGCAGCGTTGGGACACCGAACACCGGGGAGCTGTTTTTT. It encodes CASSVGTPNTGELFF. The full variable domain, rest sourced from reference TRBV5-4 and TRBJ2-2, is ETGVTQSPTHLIKTRGQQVTLRCSSQSGHNTVSWYQQALGQGPQFIFQYYREEENGRGNFPPRFSGLQFPNYSSELNVNALELDDSALYLCASSVGTPNTGELFFGEGSRLTVL.